This TCR beta chain was observed in a study of siplizumab effects on memory and regulatory T cells (dated by TCRdb to about 2019). Background on the whole study: The effect of the anti-CD2 antibody siplizumab on alloreactive T-cell subsets was examined in allogeneic mixed lymphocyte reactions constructed from human PBMCs. Beyond this particular receptor, the publication reports: Siplizumab significantly reduced the cumulative frequency of alloreactive sequences traceable to unstimulated CD4+ memory T cells. A naive or memory phenotype could not be assigned to roughly 75-96% of proliferating CD4+ or CD8+ clones. Greater diversity appeared to be present in unstimulated naive T cells than in memory T cells, and a substantial contribution to the alloresponse seemed to be made by naive cells. No functional confirmation was obtained for the suppressive function of proliferating Tregs from siplizumab cultures. Because sequences below about 10^-5 frequency were poorly captured, only a minor fraction of alloreactive clones could be mapped to unstimulated subsets. In reactions with siplizumab, an average of about 69% of mappable alloreactive CD4+ clones were Treg-derived, compared with 26.9% in control reactions.

This clone was picked up one time. Its antigen has not been determined. Base qualities are not provided; no much larger clone lies one nucleotide away. The library was obtained by the immunoSEQ multiplex PCR assay. About 10^5 TCR templates per sample were assayed by the deep sequencing platform. Genomic DNA extracted from sorted T cells was used for TCRbeta CDR3 sequencing. Processing in the source paper ran as follows. The R programming language was used for clonal analysis of the TCRbeta CDR3 data. Alloreactive CD4+ and CD8+ clones were defined by comparing unstimulated samples with post-reaction CFSE-low samples. By matching sequences to the repertoires of sorted unstimulated Treg and non-Treg cells, each alloreactive CD4+ clone was assigned a regulatory or non-regulatory origin. The clones in this table, taken by TCRdb from immuneACCESS, are in-frame only. Not every clone is retained; where verified, under half of the shortfall comes from an unresolved V gene, and the cause of the rest is unknown. Clone size and the V and J calls come from that table; the DNA yielded D and trimming. For this sample the table gives over 85,000 clones, of which 80% to 95% were detected only once. The ten largest clones represent 1% to 1.5% of the sample.

The CDR3 runs 14 residues from the cysteine to the phenylalanine. Of all the DNA, just the CDR3 is kept, 42 bases in frame from base 1. The germline V gene (reference sequence) sets CDR1 to SGHNT and CDR2 to YYREEE. Deletion took 2 bases off V and 6 bases off J, with a span of 15 bases between the germline ends. Sorted unstimulated T cells and proliferating T cells recovered from mixed lymphocyte reactions were subjected to TCRbeta CDR3 sequencing. Fresh whole blood from ten HLA-typed healthy donors was used as the source from which PBMCs were isolated. The material sequenced was CD4+ T cells sorted from blood. The rearrangement combines TRBV5-4 with TRBJ2-7; the D element might be TRBD1 or TRBD2, as each aligns at 6 bases. This clonotype was sampled from a human donor in good health. The CDR3 reads as follows: CASSFPGGLGEQYF. The bases are TGTGCCAGCAGCTTTCCCGGGGGCTTGGGCGAGCAGTACTTC.